These 2 T cell receptor beta chains originate from one sample sequenced in a study of cytomegalovirus exposure and HLA in healthy donors. The study ran its PCR with 60 Vbeta and 13 Jbeta primers. Repertoires were generated with immunoSEQ multiplex PCR, while TCRdb's copy carries only in-frame clones and drops some. The ten top clones account for less than 20%, within a sample of approximately 50,000 clones. The material sequenced was PBMCs. Receptors originate from a male donor in good health and CMV-seronegative.

The chain combines TRBV7-6 with TRBJ2-5, with D tentatively TRBD2 (5 bases). Germline loops: CDR1 SGHVS, CDR2 FNYEAQ. CDR3 length equals 15 residues. V was trimmed by 3 bases and J by 0 bases, leaving 11 bases between them. DNA for the CDR3: TGTGCCAGCAGCTTGGAGGTCCTGTACCAAGAGACCCAGTACTTC. This gives the protein CASSLEVLYQETQYF.

CDR3 coding DNA: TGTGCCTGGAGTGGGTTCAGGGCAAATACGCAGTATTTT. The encoded protein is CAWSGFRANTQYF. The rearrangement uses TRBV30 and TRBJ2-3; a possible D gene is TRBD1 (5 bases). CDR1 and CDR2 (germline): GTSNPN, SVGIG (reference sequence). CDR3 size: 13 residues. V was cut by 1 base and J by 7 bases, with 12 bases left in between.